A single sample is the source of the 16 T cell receptor beta chains below, sequenced in a study of T cell responses to AZD1222 COVID-19 vaccine. Assay: immunoSEQ multiplex PCR; the TCRdb copy retains only in-frame clones and omits some. The sample includes more than 100,000 clones, 70% to 90% of them seen just once. Sequences were derived from peripheral blood, sampled on day 0 of AZD1222 vaccination. Receptors originate from an adult in good health.

The genes are TRBV9 and TRBJ1-1, with D maybe TRBD1 (6 bases). Germline CDR1 SGDLS, CDR2 YYNGEE. V was cut by 5 bases and J by 3 bases, with 17 bases left in between. The CDR3 loop spans 15 amino acids. CDR3 bases: TGTGCCAGCAGGAGGGGCGGGGGCGCCGACACTGAAGCTTTCTTT. Translating it yields CASRRGGGADTEAFF.

J is TRBJ2-1 and V is TRBV19, with 9 positions matching TRBD1. The germline V gene has CDR1 LNHDA and CDR2 SQIVND (reference sequence). This CDR3 contains 15 residues. The ends lost 7 bases at V and 9 bases at J; junction bases unmatched: 13. DNA of the CDR3: TGTGCCAGTATGCCAGGGGACAGGGATCCCGCTGAGCAGTTCTTC. Translating gives CASMPGDRDPAEQFF.

Written as DNA, the CDR3 is TGTGCCAGCAGTTTATCCCAGGGGGCAGGCTATGGCTACACCTTC. This sequence encodes CASSLSQGAGYGYTF. The J gene is TRBJ1-2, the V gene TRBV27, with TRBD1 matching 8 bases. This CDR3 comprises 15 residues. The junction had 4 bases not matched to a gene; V was cut back by 0 bases and J by 4 bases. CDR1 MNHEY and CDR2 SMNVEV come from the germline V gene (reference sequence).

Concerning this clone itself: Sequence at one end of the junction differs from germline and may be a read error. The chain joins TRBV7-9 to TRBJ2-1; no reliable D call. CDR1 SEHNR and CDR2 FQNEAQ come from the germline V gene (reference sequence). This CDR3 region has 13 residues. The CDR3: CSRSPFPDGEQFF. The CDR3 DNA reads TGCTCTCGTTCACCGTTCCCGGACGGGGAGCAGTTCTTC.

The chain joins TRBV11-2 to TRBJ2-3; D call uncertain. Germline CDR1 reads SGHAT; CDR2 reads FQNNGV. The CDR3 is 12 amino acids. Trimming removed 0 bases from V and 10 bases from J, with 8 bases in between. As DNA, the CDR3 is TGTGCCAGCAGCTTAGATCGAAGTCCGCAGTATTTT. It encodes CASSLDRSPQYF.

For the CDR3, the DNA is TGTGCCAGCAGGGAGACCGGGACAGGCGATACCTACGAGCAGTACTTC. Residues: CASRETGTGDTYEQYF. The rearrangement links TRBV6-6 to TRBJ2-7; TRBD1 agrees at 8 bases. Germline V CDR1 and CDR2: MNHNY, SVGAGI (reference sequence). V lost 6 bases, J lost 2 bases, and 12 bases stayed unmatched. The CDR3 has 16 amino acids.

The rearrangement joins TRBV29-1 to TRBJ2-1; 10 bases align to TRBD2. Germline-derived CDR1 and CDR2 are SQVTM and ANQGSEA. The CDR3 covers 15 residues. V was clipped by 6 bases and J by 5 bases; unmatched bases: 10. This CDR3 reads CSVVPGLARDNEQFF. CDR3 nucleotide sequence: TGCAGCGTGGTCCCGGGACTAGCGAGAGACAATGAGCAGTTCTTC.

The V and J genes are TRBV18 and TRBJ1-2, with 7 bases identical to TRBD1. This CDR3 comprises 18 residues. The V and J ends lost 4 bases and 3 bases, in that order; junction bases with no gene match: 17. In germline, CDR1 is KGHSH, CDR2 LQKENI. CDR3 DNA: TGTGCCAGCTCACTGGAGGGCAGGGGGTCCCCCTTCCACTATGGCTACACCTTC. It is translated as CASSLEGRGSPFHYGYTF.

The chain uses TRBV18 and TRBJ1-4; 8 nucleotides line up with TRBD1. Germline-derived CDR1 and CDR2 are KGHSH and LQKENI. The CDR3 is 14 amino acids. J was trimmed by 7 bases and V by 3 bases; bases with no gene match: 4. CDR3 sequence: CASSPATGGEKLFF. For the CDR3, the DNA is TGTGCCAGCTCACCGGCAACAGGGGGTGAAAAACTGTTTTTT. The full variable domain, completed using reference TRBV18 and TRBJ1-4, is NAGVMQNPRHLVRRRGQEARLRCSPMKGHSHVYWYRQLPEEGLKFMVYLQKENIIDESGMPKERFSAEFPKEGPSILRIQQVVRGDSAAYFCASSPATGGEKLFFGSGTQLSVL.

The chain joins TRBV11-2 to TRBJ1-2; D is unclear. V was clipped by 0 bases and J by 8 bases, with 10 bases between them. The germline CDR1 and CDR2 sequences are SGHAT and FQNNGV. This CDR3 contains 13 residues. The CDR3 DNA sequence: TGTGCCAGCAGCTTAGATTCTTTGGGCGGCTACACCTTC. Translation gives CASSLDSLGGYTF.

The chain combines TRBV5-1 with TRBJ2-5, with TRBD1 identical over 11 bases. CDR1 is SGHRS, CDR2 YFSETQ, per germline. The trim removed 2 bases at V and 2 bases at J, leaving 5 bases unmatched. The CDR3 loop spans 16 amino acids. The CDR3 DNA follows: TGCGCCAGCAGCTTTAGGACAGGGGGCAGGCAAGAGACCCAGTACTTC. Its translation: CASSFRTGGRQETQYF.

The chain carries TRBV5-1 and TRBJ2-3, with 7 nucleotides matching TRBD2. The CDR3 totals 14 residues. After removal of 3 bases from V and 4 bases from J, the junction contained 5 bases not matched to a gene. Germline values: CDR1 SGHRS, CDR2 YFSETQ. CDR3 sequence (DNA): TGCGCCAGCAGCTCCAGACTAGCATCAGATACGCAGTATTTT. It codes for CASSSRLASDTQYF.

The chain has TRBV3-1 (or the pseudogene TRBV3-2) and TRBJ2-7, with 9 positions matching TRBD1. The CDR3 consists of 15 residues. The germline gives CDR1 LGHDT, CDR2 YNNKEL (reference sequence). The trim removed 4 bases at V and 0 bases at J, leaving 4 bases unmatched. CDR3 sequence: CASSRRDRASYEQYF. The CDR3, as DNA: TGTGCCAGCAGCCGCCGGGACAGGGCCTCCTACGAGCAGTACTTC.

V usage is TRBV28 and J usage is TRBJ2-5; 11 bases match TRBD2. V shed 6 bases, J shed 5 bases, and the junction held 11 bases outside the gene matches. Germline V gene data show CDR1 as MDHEN and CDR2 as SYDVKM. The CDR3 consists of 16 residues. CDR3 sequence: CASRSTSGSTTETQYF. The DNA of the CDR3 is TGTGCCAGCAGATCAACTAGCGGGAGTACGACGGAGACCCAGTACTTC.

This chain joins TRBV11-2 and TRBJ2-3, with 9 bases fitting TRBD2. Unmatched junction bases numbered 15, after V lost 5 bases and J lost 6 bases. The CDR3 contains 17 residues. Germline lookup yields CDR1 SGHAT and CDR2 FQNNGV. CDR3 sequence reads: CASSLPLAGLPVDTQYF. The DNA of the CDR3 is TGTGCCAGCAGCCTCCCTCTAGCGGGACTCCCGGTGGATACGCAGTATTTT.

The genes are TRBV7-6 and TRBJ1-2, with D maybe TRBD1 (5 bases). V lost 1 base and J 5 bases, leaving 14 bases between the germline ends. There are 15 residues in the CDR3. Germline assignment: CDR1 SGHVS and CDR2 FNYEAQ. In DNA, the CDR3 is TGTGCCAGCAGCTTAGACGAGGGGAGGTTATATGGCTACACCTTC. Its translation is CASSLDEGRLYGYTF.